These T cell receptor beta chains were read from a single sample in a study of T cell clonotyping in hematopoietic cell transplantation. Some clones are missing from TCRdb's copy, which holds only in-frame ones; the method was immunoSEQ multiplex PCR. Among about 14,000 clones, about nine tenths were seen once, and the ten largest hold 10% to 15%. Sample: PBMCs, taken 100 days after allogeneic stem cell transplant. These receptors all stem from a male patient aged 45-59 years who had an allogeneic stem cell transplant from an unrelated donor, so T cells may come from the graft donor. Some clones in this sample may be carry-over from other donors' samples. The conserved cysteine and the conserved F or W are not part of the CDR3 here.

13,TRBV14,ASSPGGVWLYGYT
12,TRBV25-1,ASSTQGGTDTQY
13,TRBV7-2,ASSLVTSNSYEQY
13,TRBV6-5,ASSYSGRGDSPLH
9,TRBV6-4,ASGKGGEQF
13,TRBV2,ASNDRDRGPTEAF
15,TRBV4-1,ASSQEEIGSEDYEQY
11,TRBV2,ATRDSVNSPLH
14,TRBV30,AWGWTSGRAEETQY
10,TRBV2,ASSEGGNTIY
13,TRBV5-1,ASRDSGRAPGELF
14,TRBV6-4,ASSEAGTGYTGELF
13,TRBV11-1,ASSSTGYRDTEAF
12,TRBV6-5,ASSPGPTFYGYT
12,TRBV7-9,ASSFGQPVGGYT
14,TRBV19,ASSIGPGRVRTEAF
12,TRBV30,AWRTSGTSYEQY
12,TRBV5-1,ASSFGRGLDEQY
13,TRBV7-8,ASSFRAGGSNEQY
13,TRBV19,ASSTTTVQGATQY
13,TRBV19,ASRDISGNSYEQY
12,TRBV14,ASSPLVIQETQY
15,TRBV12-2,ASRLASGTGGKETQY
9,TRBV10-3,AIRANTEAF
15,TRBV5-4,ASSLAKGTRGFYGYT
16,TRBV19,ASSPAPGALRLPYGYT
11,TRBV30,AWSPTETYGYT
15,TRBV7-3,ASSLIASGRFTDTQY
13,TRBV7-8,ASSLEVSYNSPLH
9,TRBV20-1,SARWGNTIY
15,TRBV7-8,ASSLKVFRMETGELF
12,TRBV9,ASSPQGPGNTIY
10,TRBV5-6,ASSPSGIEAF